The entry below gives a single TCR beta chain sequence along with its context. What it recognizes is unknown. TCRdb called the reads again in MiXCR, with one record for every CDR3 protein. Of 65,000 to 85,000 distinct CDR3 sequences listed, more than 25% are singletons. The data belong to a study of T cell repertoires in cytomegalovirus infection. Study-wide context: The authors relied on CMV epitopes, both recently identified HLA-C-restricted and well-studied HLA-B-restricted. Public TCR beta signature analysis indicated the presence of both CMV infection and matching HLA type.

This CDR3 spans 15 amino acids. The ends lost 2 bases at V and 3 bases at J; junction bases unmatched: 8. The germline CDR1 and CDR2 sequences are SGDLS and YYNGEE. Overall study results and limits: Carriage of CMV together with the relevant HLA was identifiable through cumulative public TCR beta family frequency. In two of eight donors, the top clonotype was HLA-C-restricted CMV-specific.

This clonotype was sampled from a human donor in good health (CMV status not recorded). Some clones in this sample may be carry-over from other donors' samples. The chain combines TRBV9 with TRBJ2-7; TRBD2 agrees at 7 bases. The sample in question was CD8+ T cells from cultured PBMCs, obtained from culture after CMV antigen stimulation. The CDR3: CASSVAPAGYYEQYF. The CDR3 DNA reads TGTGCCAGCAGCGTGGCCCCAGCGGGGTACTACGAGCAGTACTTC.